One and the same sample provided the 5 T cell receptor beta chains below, sequenced in a study of T cell repertoires in cytomegalovirus infection. MiXCR, run by TCRdb on the reads, gives a single entry per CDR3 protein. The sample lists around 170,000 distinct CDR3 sequences, around 15% occurring once. Sequences were obtained from PBMCs. All receptors come from a human donor in good health (CMV status not recorded). Some clones in this sample may be carry-over from other donors' samples.

The CDR3 nucleotides are TGTGCCAGCAGTTCTGGCAGGGGGGGTTATGGCTACACCTTC. The encoded protein is CASSSGRGGYGYTF. V and J are TRBV27 and TRBJ1-2; TRBD1 matches 7 bases. CDR3 length: 14 residues. Per the germline V gene, CDR1 is MNHEY and CDR2 is SMNVEV (reference sequence). Germline trimming cut 4 bases from V and 5 bases from J; bases unmatched to any gene: 7.

This clonotype appeared a few times. J is TRBJ1-1 and V is TRBV7-2; D not resolved. Looked up from germline, CDR1 is SGHTA and CDR2 is FQGNSA. This CDR3 spans 13 amino acids. Trimming removed 1 base at V and 4 bases at J, with 7 bases between. The CDR3 sequence is CASSLDYFTEAFF. The CDR3 DNA sequence: TGTGCCAGCAGCTTAGATTATTTCACTGAAGCTTTCTTT.

This chain joins TRBV20-1 and TRBJ1-1, with TRBD1 identical over 8 bases. The CDR3 loop spans 13 amino acids. The V gene end was trimmed by 6 bases and the J gene end by 10 bases; junction bases not matched to a gene: 13. Germline V gene data show CDR1 as DFQATT and CDR2 as SNEGSKA (reference sequence). The CDR3 DNA follows: TGCAGTGCCGCAAAGACAGGGGTTGAGGTAGCTTTCTTT. Translated: CSAAKTGVEVAFF.

In its sample, this clonotype was seen many times. V gene TRBV28 combines with J gene TRBJ2-1; no clear D gene. V lost 5 bases and J 9 bases, leaving 8 bases between the germline ends. Germline CDR1 MDHEN, CDR2 SYDVKM. The CDR3 has 11 amino acids. CDR3 sequence (DNA): TGTGCCAGCAGTCCCGGCTTTGAGCAGTTCTTC. Protein: CASSPGFEQFF.

This clonotype was found a few times. DNA for the CDR3: TGTGCCAGCAGCTTGGATCTTGTCAGGGGGTCGACAGATACGCAGTATTTT. It encodes CASSLDLVRGSTDTQYF. The chain carries TRBV5-4 and TRBJ2-3; TRBD1 aligns across 7 bases. The germline V gene has CDR1 SGHNT and CDR2 YYREEE (reference sequence). V trimming: 0 bases; J trimming: 3 bases; junction bases outside the gene matches: 10. This CDR3 has 17 residues.